Listed below are T cell receptor beta chains from one sample, sequenced in a study of CD8 T cells in Susac syndrome. TCRdb called the immunoSEQ multiplex PCR reads again in MiXCR, with one record for every CDR3 protein. The sample consists of 180,000 or so distinct CDR3 sequences, around 94% of them appearing once. Specimen: CD4+ T cells from PBMCs. The source of these receptors is a human donor in good health. CDR3s include the opening cysteine and the closing phenylalanine or tryptophan. D genes are given only for firm matches. Not every row has a clone size; where given, it reads once, few, many or a size class.

>TRBD1|TRBJ2-7|.|TRBV7-9
TGTGCCAGCAGCCGACAGGGTGGATCCGAGCAGTACTTC
CASSRQGGSEQYF
>.|TRBJ2-2|.|TRBV5-6
TGTGCCAGCAGCTACCACACCGGGGAGCTGTTTTTT
CASSYHTGELFF
>TRBD1|TRBJ2-3|.|TRBV12-3/TRBV12-4
TGTGCCAGCAGTTTCGACCGGGACAGGGACACAGATACGCAGTATTTT
CASSFDRDRDTDTQYF
>.|TRBJ1-3|.|TRBV12-3/TRBV12-4
TGTGCCAGCAGCTCCGGGGGGTCCTCTGGAAACACCATATATTTT
CASSSGGSSGNTIYF
>.|TRBJ2-2|.|TRBV7-9
TGTGCCAGCAGCGCACCGGGGACCGCGAACACCGGGGAGCTGTTTTTT
CASSAPGTANTGELFF
>.|TRBJ2-7|.|TRBV13
TGTGCCAGCGCAGGACTCCTAAGCTCCTACGAGCAGTACTTC
CASAGLLSSYEQYF
>TRBD2|TRBJ2-5|.|TRBV30
TGTGCCTGGAGTGTACTAGCGGGGCGGGAGACCCAGTACTTC
CAWSVLAGRETQYF
>TRBD1|TRBJ2-7|.|TRBV24-1
TGTGCCACCAGTGATTCCGGGACAGGGAGCTACGAGCAGTACTTC
CATSDSGTGSYEQYF
>.|TRBJ2-1|once|TRBV9
TGTGCCAGCAGCGTAGCTGGAAGGGGACCCCTCAATGAGCAGTTCTTC
CASSVAGRGPLNEQFF
>TRBD2|TRBJ2-3|.|TRBV7-9
TGTGCCAGCAGCCCAATACCCCTAGCGGGGGGGACAGATACGCAGTATTTT
CASSPIPLAGGTDTQYF
>.|TRBJ1-1|.|TRBV30
TGTGCCCGGATGACGACAGGAGGCACTGAAGCTTTCTTT
CARMTTGGTEAFF
>TRBD2|TRBJ2-3|.|TRBV9
TGTGCCAGCAGCGCGACTAGCGGGGGACACACAGATACGCAGTATTTT
CASSATSGGHTDTQYF
>.|TRBJ2-5|.|TRBV7-3
TGTGCCAGCAGCACCTTAGACGGAGAGACCCAGTACTTC
CASSTLDGETQYF
>.|TRBJ2-3|.|TRBV24-1
TGTGCCACCAGTGGGGCTAGCGGCACAGATACGCAGTATTTT
CATSGASGTDTQYF
>.|TRBJ2-7|.|TRBV2
TGTGCCAGCAGTGTGTTTCCCCACGAGCAGTACTTC
CASSVFPHEQYF
>.|TRBJ2-3|.|TRBV27
TGTGCCAGCAGTTTAACGGGCCGGTTTGATACGCAGTATTTT
CASSLTGRFDTQYF
>.|TRBJ1-2|.|TRBV12-3/TRBV12-4
TGTGCCAGCAGTTTAGAGAGTTATGGCTACACCTTC
CASSLESYGYTF
>TRBD2|TRBJ2-5|.|TRBV29-1
TGCAGCGTTGATATAGCGGGGGGTGAGACCCAGTACTTC
CSVDIAGGETQYF
>TRBD1|TRBJ1-5|.|TRBV29-1
TGCAGCGTACAACAGGGGGTAGGCAATCAGCCCCAGCATTTT
CSVQQGVGNQPQHF
>.|TRBJ1-2|.|TRBV20-1
TGCAGTGCCGAACCCCCGGGTGGTACCTATGGCTACACCTTC
CSAEPPGGTYGYTF
>TRBD1|TRBJ2-1|.|TRBV6-2/TRBV6-3
TGTGCCAGCAGTTACAGGGACAGAAGCTCCTACAATGAGCAGTTCTTC
CASSYRDRSSYNEQFF
>.|TRBJ2-1|.|TRBV19
TGTGCCACCCGGGACCGGGACCGGGGTTGGGAGCAGTTCTTC
CATRDRDRGWEQFF
>.|TRBJ2-1|.|TRBV12-3/TRBV12-4
TGTGCCAGCAGCATCGATTACAATGAGCAGTTCTTC
CASSIDYNEQFF
>TRBD2|TRBJ2-7|.|TRBV20-1
TGCAGTGCTAGAGGACTAGCGGTGAGCTACGAGCAGTACTTC
CSARGLAVSYEQYF
>.|TRBJ2-2|once|TRBV5-1
TGCGCCAGCAGCTTGGCCGGGTCCGCTCGTGGGGAGCTGTTTTTT
CASSLAGSARGELFF